One and the same sample provided the 22 T cell receptor beta chains below, sequenced in a study of CD8 T cells in ankylosing spondylitis. Study results and caveats: A TCR beta motif of several highly homologous variants appeared characteristic of ankylosing spondylitis blood.

Using its own MiXCR run on the 5' RACE reads, TCRdb lists one record per CDR3 protein. The profile shows 750,000 to 850,000 distinct CDR3 sequences, roughly 10% of them singletons. Their target antigens are unknown. Input material: blood, either unsorted or a sorted T cell fraction (not recorded which). The receptors were gathered from a male donor with ankylosing spondylitis.

The chain recombines TRBV15 with TRBJ1-4, with TRBD1 matching 9 bases. Germline loops: CDR1 LNHNV, CDR2 YYDKDF (reference sequence). The CDR3 is 13 amino acids. V shed 9 bases and J 8 bases; nucleotides not matched to a gene: 7. Here the CDR3 DNA reads TGTGCCACAAGACAGGGGGTTGAGGAAAAACTGTTTTTT. It is translated as CATRQGVEEKLFF.

This clonotype was counted a few times. V and J are TRBV7-2 and TRBJ1-1; weak D call: TRBD1 (6 bases). Germline loops: CDR1 SGHTA, CDR2 FQGNSA. V was cut by 5 bases and J by 4 bases, with 23 bases left in between. This CDR3 contains 17 residues. The CDR3 sequence: CASSPRGGEGSSTEAFF. The CDR3 nucleotides are TGTGCCAGCAGCCCCAGGGGCGGGGAGGGAAGTAGCACTGAAGCTTTCTTT.

The rearrangement uses TRBV20-1 and TRBJ2-6, with 8 nucleotides matching TRBD1. The J segment lost 1 base and the V segment lost 5 bases, leaving 7 bases of the junction unmatched. CDR1 and CDR2 (germline): DFQATT, SNEGSKA (reference sequence). This CDR3 has 16 amino acids. In nucleotides, the CDR3 is TGCAGTGCTCGGACAGGGCCGATGTCTGGGGCCAACGTCCTGACTTTC. Protein: CSARTGPMSGANVLTF.

There are many counts of this clonotype. The CDR3 sequence is CASTIRDRSSYEQYF. The CDR3 nucleotides are TGTGCCAGCACCATCCGGGACCGGAGCTCCTACGAGCAGTACTTC. The J gene is TRBJ2-7, the V gene TRBV7-2, with D tentatively TRBD1 or TRBD2 (5 bases each). This CDR3 spans 15 amino acids. V lost 7 bases to trimming and J lost 0 bases, with 16 bases between them. Germline V gene lookup returns CDR1 SGHTA and CDR2 FQGNSA.

The chain is built from TRBV28 and TRBJ2-1, with TRBD2 as a possible D gene (6 bases). V shed 4 bases and J shed 4 bases, with 17 bases lying between them. CDR1 is MDHEN and CDR2 is SYDVKM in the germline V gene. The CDR3 spans 16 residues. The CDR3 bases are TGTGCCAGCAGTTCCTGGGGGGTCGGGCAGTACAATGAGCAGTTCTTC. It yields the protein CASSSWGVGQYNEQFF.

This clonotype was observed many times. The chain employs TRBV7-2 and TRBJ2-7; weak D call: TRBD1 (6 bases). Germline lookup yields CDR1 SGHTA and CDR2 FQGNSA. V was cut by 5 bases and J by 2 bases, with 13 bases left in between. This CDR3 contains 14 residues. The DNA for the CDR3 is TGTGCCAGCAGCCCCCAGACAGGCGCCTACGAGCAGTACTTC. Translation: CASSPQTGAYEQYF.

In this sample, this clonotype turned up a few times. The chain couples TRBV20-1 to TRBJ2-2; D is perhaps TRBD2 (6 bases). Germline V gene data show CDR1 as DFQATT and CDR2 as SNEGSKA (reference sequence). The CDR3 has 14 amino acids. Trimming took off 6 bases at V and 0 bases at J, with 11 bases between the two ends. Here the CDR3 reads CSAVGGTNTGELFF. The CDR3 bases are TGCAGTGCCGTCGGGGGAACGAACACCGGGGAGCTGTTTTTT.

This clonotype was detected many times. The chain couples TRBV20-1 to TRBJ2-4; D is undetermined. Trimming removed 4 bases from V and 0 bases from J, with 7 bases in between. Germline values: CDR1 DFQATT, CDR2 SNEGSKA (reference sequence). This CDR3 region has 13 residues. The CDR3 region has the DNA TGCAGTGCTAAGAGCATAGCCAAAAACATTCAGTACTTC. Amino acids: CSAKSIAKNIQYF.

V usage is TRBV7-2 and J usage is TRBJ2-2; the D gene is possibly TRBD1 (6 bases). From germline, CDR1 is SGHTA and CDR2 FQGNSA. This CDR3 is 15 amino acids long. V was clipped by 0 bases and J by 3 bases, with 8 bases between them. CDR3 nucleotide sequence: TGTGCCAGCAGCTTAGCGGGGACATACACCGGGGAGCTGTTTTTT. Translated: CASSLAGTYTGELFF.

The chain links TRBV6-5 to TRBJ1-6; perhaps TRBD1 as D (5 bases). This CDR3 has 16 amino acids. Germline V gene data show CDR1 as MNHEY and CDR2 as SVGAGI. Trimming pared 0 bases from V and 6 bases from J, leaving 12 bases between. CDR3 in amino acids: CASSYSGRPINSPLHF. DNA of the CDR3: TGTGCCAGCAGTTACTCGGGACGGCCTATTAATTCACCCCTCCACTTT.

This clonotype appeared many times. The V gene is TRBV20-1, the J gene TRBJ2-2, with a possible D match to TRBD2 (5 bases). Germline V gene data show CDR1 as DFQATT and CDR2 as SNEGSKA (reference sequence). V dropped 4 bases and J dropped 11 bases, with 17 bases sitting between them. The CDR3 has 13 residues. CDR3 DNA sequence: TGCAGTGCTATTGGGCTAGCCGGAACCGAGCTGTTTTTT. Its protein product is CSAIGLAGTELFF.

The chain joins TRBV4-3 to TRBJ2-2; 10 bases map to TRBD2. This CDR3 spans 18 amino acids. Losses at the gene ends were 5 bases for V and 2 bases for J; bases not matched to a gene: 11. Germline lookup yields CDR1 LGHNA and CDR2 YSLEER. The CDR3 here is CASSSGGSGRANTGELFF. The DNA of the CDR3 is TGCGCCAGCAGCTCCGGGGGGAGCGGGAGGGCCAACACCGGGGAGCTGTTTTTT.

The sample holds a few counts of this clonotype. The rearrangement joins TRBV24-1 to TRBJ2-7; D is undetermined. Germline CDR1 is KGHDR and CDR2 is SFDVKD. V lost 2 bases and J 3 bases, leaving 4 bases between the germline ends. CDR3 length: 12 amino acids. CDR3 protein: CATSDYDYEQYF. The CDR3 DNA reads as TGTGCCACCAGTGATTACGACTACGAGCAGTACTTC.

This clonotype has a handful of counts. The chain joins TRBV11-1 to TRBJ2-1; D uncertain. This CDR3 comprises 13 residues. In germline, CDR1 is SGHAT, CDR2 FQDESV (reference sequence). Trimming left V 1 base short and J 6 bases short, with 7 bases between. In DNA, the CDR3 is TGTGCCAGCAGCTTAGAATCGGGCAATGAGCAGTTCTTC. Translating gives CASSLESGNEQFF.

This clonotype was counted ten times or more. This chain connects TRBV7-2 to TRBJ1-1; D might be TRBD1 (5 bases). The CDR3 totals 14 residues. With 5 bases removed from V and 0 bases from J, the gap between germline ends came to 10 bases. CDR1 is SGHTA and CDR2 is FQGNSA in the germline V gene. The CDR3 reads CASSKTVMNTEAFF. Here the CDR3 DNA reads TGTGCCAGCAGCAAGACAGTGATGAACACTGAAGCTTTCTTT.

This clonotype has only a few counts. The chain couples TRBV5-1 to TRBJ2-3, with a possible D match to TRBD1 (6 bases). Germline loops: CDR1 SGHRS, CDR2 YFSETQ. The V end lost 0 bases, the J end lost 0 bases, and 8 bases lay between the germline ends. CDR3 size: 15 residues. The CDR3 reads CASSLDRASTDTQYF. CDR3 nucleotide sequence: TGCGCCAGCAGCTTGGACAGGGCTAGCACAGATACGCAGTATTTT.

This clonotype came up a few times. The chain has TRBV6-2 or TRBV6-3 and TRBJ2-7; TRBD1 aligns across 12 bases. The length of the CDR3 is 15 residues. V shed 1 base and J 6 bases; nucleotides not matched to a gene: 4. CDR1 MNHEY and CDR2 SVGEGT come from the germline V gene. The CDR3 nucleotides read TGTGCCAGCAGTTACTTCGGGACAGGGGGCGGCGAGCAGTACTTC. This gives the protein CASSYFGTGGGEQYF.

The rearrangement joins TRBV5-5 to TRBJ2-3, with D perhaps TRBD2 (7 bases). CDR1 and CDR2 (germline): SGHKS, YYEKEE (reference sequence). CDR3 length: 15 residues. Trimming shortened V by 3 bases and J by 4 bases, and 15 bases separated the two germline ends. CDR3: CASSWGGRAADTQYF. Here the CDR3 DNA reads TGTGCCAGCAGCTGGGGGGGCAGGGCGGCAGATACGCAGTATTTT.

The gene calls are TRBV5-1 and TRBJ2-1, with 12 bases lining up with TRBD2. This CDR3 contains 16 residues. The germline V gene has CDR1 SGHRS and CDR2 YFSETQ. V shed 4 bases, J shed 2 bases, and the junction held 4 bases outside the gene matches. The CDR3 protein is CASSRTSGKAYNEQFF. For the CDR3, the DNA is TGCGCCAGCAGCCGGACTAGCGGGAAAGCCTACAATGAGCAGTTCTTC.

The rearrangement joins TRBV4-3 to TRBJ2-1, with 14 bases lining up with TRBD2. V was clipped by 5 bases and J by 5 bases; unmatched bases: 8. The CDR3 has 17 amino acids. Germline CDR1 reads LGHNA; CDR2 reads YSLEER. The CDR3 reads CASSIRLGLAGDNEQFF. The CDR3 nucleotides are TGCGCCAGCAGCATCAGGTTGGGACTAGCGGGGGACAATGAGCAGTTCTTC.

There are a few counts of this clonotype. The chain employs TRBV7-2 and TRBJ1-1; TRBD1 matches at 7 bases. Germline CDR1 reads SGHTA; CDR2 reads FQGNSA. The CDR3 runs 15 residues. Trimming took 5 bases from V and 10 from J; bases not matched to a gene: 16. CDR3 nucleotide sequence: TGTGCCAGCAGCCTCAGCGCCACAGGGGTTGGTGGAGCTTTCTTT. The encoded protein is CASSLSATGVGGAFF.

The gene calls are TRBV5-1 and TRBJ1-1; D perhaps matches TRBD1 (6 bases). Germline-derived CDR1 and CDR2 are SGHRS and YFSETQ. The CDR3 loop spans 15 amino acids. The germline V and J ends were trimmed by 4 bases and 1 base, with 14 bases remaining between them. The CDR3 region is CASSARLGQNTEAFF. CDR3 coding DNA: TGCGCCAGCAGCGCCCGACTGGGACAGAACACTGAAGCTTTCTTT.